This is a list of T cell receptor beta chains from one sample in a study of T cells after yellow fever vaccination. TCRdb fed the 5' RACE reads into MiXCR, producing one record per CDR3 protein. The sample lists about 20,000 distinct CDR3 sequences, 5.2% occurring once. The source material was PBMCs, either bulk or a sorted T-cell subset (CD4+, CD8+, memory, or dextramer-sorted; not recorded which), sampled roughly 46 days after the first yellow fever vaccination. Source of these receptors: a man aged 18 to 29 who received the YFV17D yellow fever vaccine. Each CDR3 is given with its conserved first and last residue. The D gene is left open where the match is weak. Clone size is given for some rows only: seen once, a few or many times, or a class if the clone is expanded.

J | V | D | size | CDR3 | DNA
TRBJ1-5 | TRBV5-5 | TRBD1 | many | CASSLAPGQGGQPQHF | TGTGCCAGCAGCTTGGCACCGGGACAGGGGGGTCAGCCCCAGCATTTT
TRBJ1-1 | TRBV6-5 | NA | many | CASSYGGMDTEAFF | TGTGCCAGCAGTTACGGGGGCATGGACACTGAAGCTTTCTTT
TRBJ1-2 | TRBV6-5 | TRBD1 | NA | CASSRRQGYAYGYTF | TGTGCCAGCAGCCGCCGACAGGGATATGCCTATGGCTACACCTTC
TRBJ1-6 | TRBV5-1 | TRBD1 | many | CASRPRDSAYNSPLHF | TGCGCCAGCAGGCCGAGGGACAGCGCCTATAATTCACCCCTCCACTTT
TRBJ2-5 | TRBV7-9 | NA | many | CASSLMEGTQYF | TGTGCCAGCAGCTTGATGGAGGGGACCCAGTACTTC
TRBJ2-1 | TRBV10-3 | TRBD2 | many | CAISPGGAGGDEQFF | TGTGCCATCAGCCCGGGGGGAGCGGGTGGGGATGAGCAGTTCTTC
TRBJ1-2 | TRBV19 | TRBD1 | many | CASSRQGAIGSYGYTF | TGTGCCAGTAGCCGACAGGGGGCAATTGGAAGCTATGGCTACACCTTC
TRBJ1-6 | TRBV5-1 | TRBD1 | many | CASSRGTGVNSPLHF | TGCGCCAGCAGCCGTGGGACAGGAGTTAATTCACCCCTCCACTTT
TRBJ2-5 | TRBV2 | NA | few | CASSRTDVEETQYF | TGTGCCAGCAGTCGGACGGACGTGGAAGAGACCCAGTACTTC
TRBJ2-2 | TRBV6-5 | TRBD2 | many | CASSVGTSGGAGELFF | TGTGCCAGCAGCGTCGGGACTAGCGGGGGGGCCGGGGAGCTGTTTTTT
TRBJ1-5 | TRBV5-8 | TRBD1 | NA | CASREYRGGNQPQHF | TGTGCCAGCAGGGAATACAGGGGTGGCAATCAGCCCCAGCATTTT
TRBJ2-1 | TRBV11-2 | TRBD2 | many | CASSRPSSGLSNEQFF | TGTGCCAGCAGCCGTCCCTCTAGCGGATTAAGTAATGAGCAGTTCTTC
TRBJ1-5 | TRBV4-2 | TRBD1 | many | CASSPWDSSRTYSNQPQHF | TGTGCCAGCAGCCCTTGGGACAGTTCGAGGACATATAGCAATCAGCCCCAGCATTTT
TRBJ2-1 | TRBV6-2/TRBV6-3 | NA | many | CASSPYNEQFF | TGTGCCAGCAGCCCCTACAATGAGCAGTTCTTC
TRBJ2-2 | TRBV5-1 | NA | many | CASSLRQLNTGELFF | TGCGCCAGCAGCTTGCGTCAGTTGAACACCGGGGAGCTGTTTTTT
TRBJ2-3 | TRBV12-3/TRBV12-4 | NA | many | CASKSASDFPTDTQYF | TGTGCCAGCAAGTCAGCCTCGGACTTCCCCACAGATACGCAGTATTTT
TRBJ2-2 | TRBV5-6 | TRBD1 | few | CASSISGTGPTGELFF | TGTGCCAGCAGCATCTCCGGGACAGGGCCTACCGGGGAGCTGTTTTTT
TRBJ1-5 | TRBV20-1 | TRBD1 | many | CSAIQGARQPQHF | TGCAGTGCCATTCAGGGGGCGCGACAGCCCCAGCATTTT
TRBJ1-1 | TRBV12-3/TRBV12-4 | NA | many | CASSLQSGLRTEAFF | TGTGCCAGCAGTTTACAGTCCGGGCTTCGGACTGAAGCTTTCTTT
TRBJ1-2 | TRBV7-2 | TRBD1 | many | CASSVSGTGDYGYTF | TGTGCCAGCAGCGTCAGCGGGACAGGGGACTATGGCTACACCTTC
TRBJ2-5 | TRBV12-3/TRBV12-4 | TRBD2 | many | CASSPSGGKETQYF | TGTGCCAGCAGTCCTAGCGGGGGCAAAGAGACCCAGTACTTC
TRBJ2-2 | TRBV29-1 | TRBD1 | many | CSASTGGGWTGELFF | TGCAGCGCCTCGACAGGGGGCGGATGGACCGGGGAGCTGTTTTTT
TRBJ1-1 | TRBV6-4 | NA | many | CASRGGIDTEAFF | TGTGCCAGCCGGGGGGGCATCGACACTGAAGCTTTCTTT
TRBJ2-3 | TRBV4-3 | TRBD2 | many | CASSPVSGTSGVRGTDTQYF | TGCGCCAGCAGCCCCGTTTCGGGAACTAGCGGGGTTAGGGGCACAGATACGCAGTATTTT
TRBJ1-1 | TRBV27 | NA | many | CASTPGGIDTEAFF | TGTGCCAGCACCCCCGGGGGGATAGACACTGAAGCTTTCTTT
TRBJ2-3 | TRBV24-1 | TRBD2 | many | CATSDPRTSGGTDTQYF | TGTGCCACCAGTGATCCCCGGACTAGCGGGGGCACAGATACGCAGTATTTT
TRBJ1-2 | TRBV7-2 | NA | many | CASSLVTLDYGYTF | TGTGCCAGCAGCTTAGTCACCTTAGACTATGGCTACACCTTC
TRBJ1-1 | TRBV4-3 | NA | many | CASCQEINTEAFF | TGCGCCAGCTGCCAGGAGATTAACACTGAAGCTTTCTTT
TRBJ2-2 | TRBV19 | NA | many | CASRTGGPNTGELFF | TGTGCCAGTAGGACCGGGGGCCCCAACACCGGGGAGCTGTTTTTT
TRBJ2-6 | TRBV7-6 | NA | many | CASSFTGANSGANVLTF | TGTGCCAGCAGCTTTACAGGCGCAAACTCTGGGGCCAACGTCCTGACTTTC
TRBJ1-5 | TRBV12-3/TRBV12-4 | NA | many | CASSAYYDQPQHF | TGTGCCAGCAGTGCTTATTACGATCAGCCCCAGCATTTT
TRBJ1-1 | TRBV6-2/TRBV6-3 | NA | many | CASTLNTEAFF | TGTGCCAGCACCTTGAACACTGAAGCTTTCTTT
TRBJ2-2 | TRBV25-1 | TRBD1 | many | CASSEQGAGELFF | TGTGCCAGCAGTGAACAGGGGGCCGGGGAGCTGTTTTTT
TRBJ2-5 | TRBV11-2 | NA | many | CASSPGSRGETQYF | TGTGCCAGCAGCCCCGGATCCAGGGGAGAGACCCAGTACTTC
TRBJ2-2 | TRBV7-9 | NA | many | CASSILSGKNTGELFF | TGTGCCAGCAGCATACTATCAGGGAAGAACACCGGGGAGCTGTTTTTT
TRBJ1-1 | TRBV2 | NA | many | CASRRGGTEAFF | TGTGCCAGCAGGAGGGGGGGCACTGAAGCTTTCTTT
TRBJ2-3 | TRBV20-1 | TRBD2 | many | CSAREGTSGVADTQYF | TGCAGTGCTAGAGAGGGGACTAGCGGGGTCGCAGATACGCAGTATTTT
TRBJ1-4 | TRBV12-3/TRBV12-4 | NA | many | CASTDGPTNEKLFF | TGTGCCAGCACCGATGGCCCAACTAATGAAAAACTGTTTTTT
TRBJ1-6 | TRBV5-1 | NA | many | CASSPTSGRNSPLHF | TGCGCCAGCAGCCCGACCTCAGGGAGGAATTCACCCCTCCACTTT
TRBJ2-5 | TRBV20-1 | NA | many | CSAQRYQETQYF | TGCAGTGCCCAGAGGTACCAAGAGACCCAGTACTTC
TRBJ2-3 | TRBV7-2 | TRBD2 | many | CASSFGTSGGGADTQYF | TGTGCCAGCAGCTTTGGGACTAGCGGGGGGGGGGCAGATACGCAGTATTTT
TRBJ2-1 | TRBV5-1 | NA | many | CASSLVLTSYNEQFF | TGCGCCAGCAGCTTGGTTCTAACCTCTTACAATGAGCAGTTCTTC
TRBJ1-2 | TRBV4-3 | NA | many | CASSPSRSPGVVYGYTF | TGCGCCAGCAGCCCTAGCAGGTCGCCTGGTGTGGTCTATGGCTACACCTTC
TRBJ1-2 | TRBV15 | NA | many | CATSRDVGARVGGYTF | TGTGCCACCAGCAGAGATGTGGGCGCCAGGGTCGGGGGCTACACCTTC
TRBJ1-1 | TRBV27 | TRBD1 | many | CASSLTLTGITEAFF | TGTGCCAGCAGTTTAACCCTGACAGGGATCACTGAAGCTTTCTTT
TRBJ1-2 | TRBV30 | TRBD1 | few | CAWSVLKAGGGYGYTF | TGTGCCTGGAGTGTACTGAAGGCAGGGGGAGGGTATGGCTACACCTTC
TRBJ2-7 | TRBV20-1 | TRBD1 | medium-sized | CSARDREYEQYF | TGCAGTGCTCGGGACAGGGAGTACGAGCAGTACTTC